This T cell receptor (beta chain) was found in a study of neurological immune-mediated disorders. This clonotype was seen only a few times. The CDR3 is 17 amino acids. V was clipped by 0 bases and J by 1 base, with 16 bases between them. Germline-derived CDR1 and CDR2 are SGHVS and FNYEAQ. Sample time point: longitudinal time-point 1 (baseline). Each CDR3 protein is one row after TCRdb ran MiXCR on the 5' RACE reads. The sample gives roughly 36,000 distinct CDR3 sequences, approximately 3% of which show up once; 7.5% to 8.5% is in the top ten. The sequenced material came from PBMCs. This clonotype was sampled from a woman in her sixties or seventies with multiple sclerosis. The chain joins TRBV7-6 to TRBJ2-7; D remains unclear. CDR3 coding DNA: TGTGCCAGCAGCTTAGCGCCGGCACCTGGAAGTTCCTACGAGCAGTACTTC. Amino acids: CASSLAPAPGSSYEQYF.